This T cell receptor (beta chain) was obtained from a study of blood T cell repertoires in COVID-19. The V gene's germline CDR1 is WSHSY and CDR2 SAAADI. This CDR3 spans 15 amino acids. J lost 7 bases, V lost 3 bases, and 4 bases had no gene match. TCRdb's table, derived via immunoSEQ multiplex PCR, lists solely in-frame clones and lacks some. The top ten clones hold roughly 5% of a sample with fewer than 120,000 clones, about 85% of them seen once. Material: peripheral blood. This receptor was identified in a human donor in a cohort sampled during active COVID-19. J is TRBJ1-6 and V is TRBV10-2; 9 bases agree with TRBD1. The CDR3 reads CASSDGTGQNSPLHF. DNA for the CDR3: TGCGCCAGCAGTGATGGGACAGGGCAAAATTCACCCCTCCACTTT.